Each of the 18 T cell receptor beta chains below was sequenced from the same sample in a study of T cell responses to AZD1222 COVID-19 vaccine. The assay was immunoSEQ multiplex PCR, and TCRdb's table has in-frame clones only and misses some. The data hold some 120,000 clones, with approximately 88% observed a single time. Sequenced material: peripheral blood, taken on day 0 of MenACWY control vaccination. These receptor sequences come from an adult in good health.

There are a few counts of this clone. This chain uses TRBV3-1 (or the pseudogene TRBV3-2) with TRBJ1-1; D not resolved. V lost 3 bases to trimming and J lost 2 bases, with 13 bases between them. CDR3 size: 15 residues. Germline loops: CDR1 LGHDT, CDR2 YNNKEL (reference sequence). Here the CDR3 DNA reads TGTGCCAGCAGCCACCGAGGGCGGGGTAACACTGAAGCTTTCTTT. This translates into CASSHRGRGNTEAFF.

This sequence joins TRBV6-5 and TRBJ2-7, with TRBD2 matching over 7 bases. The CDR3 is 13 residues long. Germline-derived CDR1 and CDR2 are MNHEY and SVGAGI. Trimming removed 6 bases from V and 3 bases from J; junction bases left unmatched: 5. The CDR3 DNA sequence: TGTGCCAGCAGACGGACTAGTATCTACGAGCAGTACTTC. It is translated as CASRRTSIYEQYF.

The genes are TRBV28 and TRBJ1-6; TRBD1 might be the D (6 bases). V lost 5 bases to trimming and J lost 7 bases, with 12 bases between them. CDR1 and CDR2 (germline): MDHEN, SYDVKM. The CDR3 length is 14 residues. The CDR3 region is CASSPGQTNSPLHF. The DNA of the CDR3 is TGTGCCAGCAGTCCAGGACAGACCAATTCACCCCTCCACTTT.

The CDR3 protein is CASSKPRAYNEQFF. CDR3 nucleotide sequence: TGTGCCAGCAGCAAACCCCGAGCCTACAATGAGCAGTTCTTC. This chain links TRBV21-1 with TRBJ2-1; TRBD2 is taken as the D call from the table, unchecked against the DNA. TRBV21-1 is a listed pseudogene. The CDR3 is made up of 14 amino acids.

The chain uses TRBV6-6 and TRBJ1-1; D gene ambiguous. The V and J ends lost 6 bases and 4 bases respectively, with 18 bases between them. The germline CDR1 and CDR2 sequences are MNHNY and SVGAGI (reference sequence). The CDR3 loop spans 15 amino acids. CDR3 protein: CASSPPISPGTEAFF. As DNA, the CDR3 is TGTGCCAGCAGCCCCCCTATATCTCCCGGCACTGAAGCTTTCTTT.

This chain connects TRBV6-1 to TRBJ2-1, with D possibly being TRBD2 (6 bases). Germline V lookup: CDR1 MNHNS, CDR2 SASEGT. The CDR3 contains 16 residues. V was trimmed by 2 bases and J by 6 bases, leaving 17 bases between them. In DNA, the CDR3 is TGTGCCAGCAGTGAAATTCCACGGGGAGGCTCCAATGAGCAGTTCTTC. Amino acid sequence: CASSEIPRGGSNEQFF.

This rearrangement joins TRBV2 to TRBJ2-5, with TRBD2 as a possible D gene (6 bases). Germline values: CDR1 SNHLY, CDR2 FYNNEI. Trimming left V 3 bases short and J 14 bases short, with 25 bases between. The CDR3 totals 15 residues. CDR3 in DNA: TGTGCCAGCAGTGAGCGGGCGGGATGGGATTCTGCGATTTACTTC. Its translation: CASSERAGWDSAIYF.

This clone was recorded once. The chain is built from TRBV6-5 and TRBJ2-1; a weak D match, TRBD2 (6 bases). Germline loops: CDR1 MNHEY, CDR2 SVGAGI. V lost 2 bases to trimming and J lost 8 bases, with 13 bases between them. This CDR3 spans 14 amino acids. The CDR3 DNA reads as TGTGCCAGCAGTTACGGTCCGGGAGAGGATGAGCAGTTCTTC. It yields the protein CASSYGPGEDEQFF.

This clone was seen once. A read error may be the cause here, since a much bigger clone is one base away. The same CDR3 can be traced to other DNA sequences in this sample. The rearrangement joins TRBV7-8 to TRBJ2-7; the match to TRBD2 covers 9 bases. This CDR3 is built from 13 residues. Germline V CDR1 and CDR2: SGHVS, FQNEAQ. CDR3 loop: CASSLAGAYEQYF. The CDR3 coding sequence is TGTGCCAGCAGTTTAGCGGGGGCCTACGAGCAGTACTTC.

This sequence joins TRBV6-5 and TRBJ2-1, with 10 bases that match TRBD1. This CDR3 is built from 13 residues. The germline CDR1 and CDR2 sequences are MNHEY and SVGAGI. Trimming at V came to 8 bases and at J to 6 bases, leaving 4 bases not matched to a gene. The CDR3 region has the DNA TGTGCCAGCGGGGACAGGGGTGGCAATGAGCAGTTCTTC. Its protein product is CASGDRGGNEQFF.

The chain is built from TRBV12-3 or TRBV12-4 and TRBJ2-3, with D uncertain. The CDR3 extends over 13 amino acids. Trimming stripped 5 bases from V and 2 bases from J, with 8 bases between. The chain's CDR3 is CASSEPITDTQYF. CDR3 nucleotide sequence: TGTGCCAGCAGTGAGCCTATCACAGATACGCAGTATTTT.

CDR3 in amino acids: CSVAPGTRAKNIQYF. CDR3 nucleotides: TGCAGCGTTGCCCCCGGCACACGAGCCAAAAACATTCAGTACTTC. The chain carries TRBV29-1 and TRBJ2-4; no clear D. Trimming took 4 bases from V and 0 from J, leaving 13 bases between them. The CDR3 runs 15 residues. Germline values: CDR1 SQVTM, CDR2 ANQGSEA. Full variable domain (remainder filled in from reference TRBV29-1 and TRBJ2-4): SAVISQKPSRDICQRGTSLTIQCQVDSQVTMMFWYRQQPGQSLTLIATANQGSEATYESGFVIDKFPISRPNLTFSTLTVSNMSPEDSSIYLCSVAPGTRAKNIQYFGAGTRLSVL.

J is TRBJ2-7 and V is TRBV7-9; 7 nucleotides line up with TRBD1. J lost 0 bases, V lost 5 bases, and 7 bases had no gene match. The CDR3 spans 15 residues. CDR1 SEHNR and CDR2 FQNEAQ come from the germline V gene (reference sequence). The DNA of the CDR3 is TGTGCCAGCAGCCTCCAGGGGGACATCTCCTACGAGCAGTACTTC. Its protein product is CASSLQGDISYEQYF.

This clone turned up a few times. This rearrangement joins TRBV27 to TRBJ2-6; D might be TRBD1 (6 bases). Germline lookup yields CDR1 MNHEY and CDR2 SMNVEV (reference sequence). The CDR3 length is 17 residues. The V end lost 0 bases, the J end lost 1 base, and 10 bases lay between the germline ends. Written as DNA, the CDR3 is TGTGCCAGCAGTTTATCGATAGGGGGTTCTGGGGCCAACGTCCTGACTTTC. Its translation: CASSLSIGGSGANVLTF. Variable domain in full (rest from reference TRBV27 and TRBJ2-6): EAQVTQNPRYLITVTGKKLTVTCSQNMNHEYMSWYRQDPGLGLRQIYYSMNVEVTDKGDVPEGYKVSRKEKRNFPLILESPSPNQTSLYFCASSLSIGGSGANVLTFGAGSRLTVL.

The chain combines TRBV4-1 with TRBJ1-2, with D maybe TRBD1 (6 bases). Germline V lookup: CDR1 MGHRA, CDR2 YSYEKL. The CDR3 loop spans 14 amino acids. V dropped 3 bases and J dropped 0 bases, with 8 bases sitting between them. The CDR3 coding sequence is TGCGCCAGCAGCCATAGGGGGACTAACTATGGCTACACCTTC. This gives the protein CASSHRGTNYGYTF.

The CDR3 region has the DNA TGCGCCAGCTCCCCGGGCCCCCCTTCCTACGAGCAGTACTTC. Protein: CASSPGPPSYEQYF. The V and J genes are TRBV5-1 and TRBJ2-7, with D unclear. CDR3 length equals 14 residues. V was shortened by 7 bases and J by 1 base, with 15 bases between the two germline ends. Germline loops: CDR1 SGHRS, CDR2 YFSETQ.

CDR3 nucleotide sequence: TGTGCCAGCAGCGGACGAGGGACGGTGATTAGCAATCAGCCCCAGCATTTT. Protein sequence: CASSGRGTVISNQPQHF. V and J are TRBV2 and TRBJ1-5; D might be TRBD1 (5 bases). The germline V gene encodes CDR1 SNHLY and CDR2 FYNNEI. The V end was cut by 6 bases, the J end by 0 bases, with 18 bases between. This CDR3 has 17 amino acids.

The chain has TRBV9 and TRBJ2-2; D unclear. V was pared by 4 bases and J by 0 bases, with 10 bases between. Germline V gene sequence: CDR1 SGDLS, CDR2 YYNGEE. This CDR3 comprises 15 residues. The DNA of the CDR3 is TGTGCCAGCAGCATAGGACGGGCGAACACCGGGGAGCTGTTTTTT. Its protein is CASSIGRANTGELFF.